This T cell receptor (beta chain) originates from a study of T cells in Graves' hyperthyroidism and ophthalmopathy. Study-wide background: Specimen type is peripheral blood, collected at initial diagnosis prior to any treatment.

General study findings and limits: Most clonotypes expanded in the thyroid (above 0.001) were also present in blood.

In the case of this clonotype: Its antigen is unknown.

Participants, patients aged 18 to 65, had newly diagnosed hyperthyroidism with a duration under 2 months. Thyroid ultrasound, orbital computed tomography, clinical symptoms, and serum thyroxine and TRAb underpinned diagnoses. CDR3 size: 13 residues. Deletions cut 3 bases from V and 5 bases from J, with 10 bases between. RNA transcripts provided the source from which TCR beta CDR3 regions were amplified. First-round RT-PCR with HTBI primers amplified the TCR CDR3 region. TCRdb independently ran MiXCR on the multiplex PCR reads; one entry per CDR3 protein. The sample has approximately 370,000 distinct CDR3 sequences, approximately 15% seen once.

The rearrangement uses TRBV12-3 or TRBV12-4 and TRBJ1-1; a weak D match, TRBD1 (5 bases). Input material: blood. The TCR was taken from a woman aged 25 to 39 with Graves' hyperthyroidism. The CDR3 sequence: CASSFEGITEAFF. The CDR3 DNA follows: TGTGCCAGCAGTTTTGAGGGGATTACTGAAGCTTTCTTT.